This T cell receptor (beta chain) derives from a study of somatic mutations in cytotoxic T cells in rheumatoid arthritis. TCRdb's copy holds only in-frame clones and misses some; the assay was immunoSEQ multiplex PCR. The table has under 20,000 clones, roughly nine tenths seen once; the top ten hold roughly 14%. The ends lost 5 bases at V and 0 bases at J; junction bases unmatched: 8. Germline CDR1 SGHVS, CDR2 FQNEAQ. The CDR3 is 16 residues long. The source of this sequence is a middle-aged man in good health. The sequenced material came from CD8+ T cells sorted from blood. The rearrangement joins TRBV7-8 to TRBJ2-5; 8 nucleotides agree with TRBD2. CDR3 DNA: TGTGCCAGCAGCGTCCTGGCGGGAGGTTACCAAGAGACCCAGTACTTC. It encodes CASSVLAGGYQETQYF.